This T cell receptor beta chain was retrieved from a study of OX40 agonist ivuxolimab in advanced cancers. Study overall: Head and neck, renal cell, melanoma or hepatocellular carcinoma were the cancers that dose-escalation patients had.

The method was immunoSEQ multiplex PCR; TCRdb's version includes in-frame clones alone and lacks a portion of them. Of tens of thousands of clones in the sample, over 75% were seen once. Points from the study as a whole: Antigen specificity remained undetermined for the expanded peripheral T cells. Some patients without response likewise showed low normalized clonal expansion.

Per germline, CDR1 SGHTA and CDR2 FQGNSA. The V and J ends lost 2 bases and 0 bases respectively, with 11 bases between them. The CDR3 sequence is 17 residues long. Concerning this clone: Its antigen is currently unknown.

Sampling of blood occurred at baseline, cycle 4 day 1, and cycle 7 day 1. The clonotype was recovered from an adult with an advanced solid tumor such as melanoma, head and neck, liver or kidney cancer. This sample comprised CD4+ or CD8+ T cells sorted from blood, obtained in a trial of the OX40 agonist ivuxolimab. The rearrangement links TRBV7-2 to TRBJ2-6, with D hard to call. Here the CDR3 DNA reads TGTGCCAGCAGCTTAAGTTCAGAACCCTCTGGGGCCAACGTCCTGACTTTC. The encoded protein is CASSLSSEPSGANVLTF.